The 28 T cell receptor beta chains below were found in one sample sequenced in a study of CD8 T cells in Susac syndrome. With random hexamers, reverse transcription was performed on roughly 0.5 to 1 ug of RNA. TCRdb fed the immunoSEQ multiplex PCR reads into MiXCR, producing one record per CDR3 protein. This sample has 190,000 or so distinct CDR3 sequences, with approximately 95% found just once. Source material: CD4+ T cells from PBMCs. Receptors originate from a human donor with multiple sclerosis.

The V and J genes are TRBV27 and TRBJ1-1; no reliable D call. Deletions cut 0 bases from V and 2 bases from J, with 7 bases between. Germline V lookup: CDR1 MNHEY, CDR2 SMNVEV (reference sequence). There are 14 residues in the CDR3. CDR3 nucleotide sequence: TGTGCCAGCAGTTTATCAAGGTCTAACACTGAAGCTTTCTTT. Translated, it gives CASSLSRSNTEAFF.

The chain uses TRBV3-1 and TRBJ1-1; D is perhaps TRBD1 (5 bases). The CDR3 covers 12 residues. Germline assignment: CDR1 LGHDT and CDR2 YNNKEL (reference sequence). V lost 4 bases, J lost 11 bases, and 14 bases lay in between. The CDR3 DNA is TGTGCCAGCAGCCCGCCGGCAGGGAACGCTTTCTTT. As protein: CASSPPAGNAFF.

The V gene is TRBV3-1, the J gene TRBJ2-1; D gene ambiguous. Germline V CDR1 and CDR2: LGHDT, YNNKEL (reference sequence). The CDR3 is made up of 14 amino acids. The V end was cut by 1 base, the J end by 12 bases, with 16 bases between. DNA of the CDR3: TGTGCCAGCAGCCAAGGATCGGTGGCCTCCGGGCAGTTCTTC. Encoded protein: CASSQGSVASGQFF.

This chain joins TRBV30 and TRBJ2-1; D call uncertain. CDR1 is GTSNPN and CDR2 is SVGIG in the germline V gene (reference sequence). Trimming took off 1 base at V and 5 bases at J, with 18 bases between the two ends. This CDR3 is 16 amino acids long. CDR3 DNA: TGTGCCTGGAGTGGTGGGCTAGTGCCCGCTAACAATGAGCAGTTCTTC. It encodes CAWSGGLVPANNEQFF.

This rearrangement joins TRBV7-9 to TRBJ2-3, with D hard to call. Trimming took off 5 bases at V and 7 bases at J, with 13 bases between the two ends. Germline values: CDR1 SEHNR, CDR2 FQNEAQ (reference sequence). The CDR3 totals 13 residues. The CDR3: CASSHPSPNTQYF. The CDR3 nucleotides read TGTGCCAGCAGCCACCCAAGCCCAAATACGCAGTATTTT. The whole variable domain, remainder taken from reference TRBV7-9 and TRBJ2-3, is DTGVSQNPRHKITKRGQNVTFRCDPISEHNRLYWYRQTLGQGPEFLTYFQNEAQLEKSRLLSDRFSAERPKGSFSTLEIQRTEQGDSAMYLCASSHPSPNTQYFGPGTRLTVL.

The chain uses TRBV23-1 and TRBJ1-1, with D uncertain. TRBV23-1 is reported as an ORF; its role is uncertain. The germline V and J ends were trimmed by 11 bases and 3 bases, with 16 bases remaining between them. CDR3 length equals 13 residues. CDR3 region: CAAPWVGYTEAFF. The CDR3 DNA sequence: TGCGCCGCTCCCTGGGTAGGGTACACTGAAGCTTTCTTT.

The CDR3 DNA is TGCGCCAGCAGCATGGGAGTCTACGAGCAGTACTTC. Encoded protein: CASSMGVYEQYF. The rearrangement uses TRBV5-1 and TRBJ2-7, with a tentative D call TRBD2 (5 bases). Germline V gene lookup returns CDR1 SGHRS and CDR2 YFSETQ. There are 12 residues in the CDR3. Trimming stripped 4 bases from V and 3 bases from J, with 8 bases between.

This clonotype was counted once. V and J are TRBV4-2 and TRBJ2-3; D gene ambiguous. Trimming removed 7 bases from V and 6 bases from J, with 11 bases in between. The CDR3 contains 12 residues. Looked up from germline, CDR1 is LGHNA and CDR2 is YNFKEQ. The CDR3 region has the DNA TGTGCCAGCACCTCCAAGCCCGATACGCAGTATTTT. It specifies CASTSKPDTQYF.

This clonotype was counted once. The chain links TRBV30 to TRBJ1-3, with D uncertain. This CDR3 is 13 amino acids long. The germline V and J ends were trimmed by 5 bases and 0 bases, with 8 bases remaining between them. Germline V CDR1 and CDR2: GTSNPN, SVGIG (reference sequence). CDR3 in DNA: TGTGCCTGGGCCGACGACTCTGGAAACACCATATATTTT. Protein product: CAWADDSGNTIYF.

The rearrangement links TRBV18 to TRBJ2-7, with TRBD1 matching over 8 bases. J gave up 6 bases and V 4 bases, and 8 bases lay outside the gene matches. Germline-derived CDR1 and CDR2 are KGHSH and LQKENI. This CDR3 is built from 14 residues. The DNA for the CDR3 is TGTGCCAGCTCACAACAGGGTACAGGGGGCGAGCAGTACGTC. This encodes CASSQQGTGGEQYV.

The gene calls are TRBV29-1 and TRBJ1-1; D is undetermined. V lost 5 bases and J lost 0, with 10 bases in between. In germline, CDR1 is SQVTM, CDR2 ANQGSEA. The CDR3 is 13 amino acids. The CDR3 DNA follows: TGCAGCGTTTTTGGACCGATGAACACTGAAGCTTTCTTT. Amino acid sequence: CSVFGPMNTEAFF.

As DNA, the CDR3 is TGTGCCAGCAGCGTAGGTAGCCAGGGGGCTGGGAATGAGCAGTTCTTC. This gives the protein CASSVGSQGAGNEQFF. The rearrangement joins TRBV9 to TRBJ2-1; TRBD1 matches 8 bases. J was trimmed by 7 bases and V by 0 bases; bases with no gene match: 9. Germline V lookup: CDR1 SGDLS, CDR2 YYNGEE. The CDR3 runs to 16 residues.

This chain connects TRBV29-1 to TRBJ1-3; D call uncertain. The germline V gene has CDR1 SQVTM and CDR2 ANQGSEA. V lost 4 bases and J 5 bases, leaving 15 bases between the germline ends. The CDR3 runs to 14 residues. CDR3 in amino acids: CSVALDASRNTIYF. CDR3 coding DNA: TGCAGCGTTGCCCTTGACGCGTCCCGAAACACCATATATTTT. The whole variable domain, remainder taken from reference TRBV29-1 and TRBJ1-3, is SAVISQKPSRDICQRGTSLTIQCQVDSQVTMMFWYRQQPGQSLTLIATANQGSEATYESGFVIDKFPISRPNLTFSTLTVSNMSPEDSSIYLCSVALDASRNTIYFGEGSWLTVV.

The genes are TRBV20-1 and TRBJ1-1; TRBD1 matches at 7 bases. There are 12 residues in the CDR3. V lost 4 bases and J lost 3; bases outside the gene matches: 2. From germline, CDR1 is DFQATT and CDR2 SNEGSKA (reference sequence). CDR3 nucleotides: TGCAGTGCTACCGACAGGGACACTGAAGCTTTCTTT. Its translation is CSATDRDTEAFF.

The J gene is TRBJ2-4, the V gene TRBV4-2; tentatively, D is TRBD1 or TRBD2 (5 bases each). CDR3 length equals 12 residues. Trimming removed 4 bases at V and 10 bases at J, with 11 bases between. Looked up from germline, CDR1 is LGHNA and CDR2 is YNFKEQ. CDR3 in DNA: TGTGCCAGCAGCCTGGGGGAGACTATTCAGTACTTC. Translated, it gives CASSLGETIQYF.

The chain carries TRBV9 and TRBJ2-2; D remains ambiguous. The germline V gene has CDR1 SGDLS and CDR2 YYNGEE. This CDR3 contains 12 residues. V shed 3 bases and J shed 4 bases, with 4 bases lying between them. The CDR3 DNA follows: TGTGCCAGCAGCGGTGGCACCGGGGAGCTGTTTTTT. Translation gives CASSGGTGELFF. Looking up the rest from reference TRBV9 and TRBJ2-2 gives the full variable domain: DSGVTQTPKHLITATGQRVTLRCSPRSGDLSVYWYQQSLDQGLQFLIQYYNGEERAKGNILERFSAQQFPDLHSELNLSSLELGDSALYFCASSGGTGELFFGEGSRLTVL.

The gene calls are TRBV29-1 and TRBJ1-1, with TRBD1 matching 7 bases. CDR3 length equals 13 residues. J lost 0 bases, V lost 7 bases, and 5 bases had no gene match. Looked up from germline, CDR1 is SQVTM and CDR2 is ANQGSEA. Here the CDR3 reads CSALGQLNTEAFF. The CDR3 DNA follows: TGCAGCGCCTTGGGACAGTTGAACACTGAAGCTTTCTTT.

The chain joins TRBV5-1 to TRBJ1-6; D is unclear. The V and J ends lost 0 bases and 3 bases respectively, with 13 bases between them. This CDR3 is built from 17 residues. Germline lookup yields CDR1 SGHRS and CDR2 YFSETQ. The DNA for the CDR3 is TGCGCCAGCAGCTTGGTATTGGGAGGTGGCTATAATTCACCCCTCCACTTT. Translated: CASSLVLGGGYNSPLHF.

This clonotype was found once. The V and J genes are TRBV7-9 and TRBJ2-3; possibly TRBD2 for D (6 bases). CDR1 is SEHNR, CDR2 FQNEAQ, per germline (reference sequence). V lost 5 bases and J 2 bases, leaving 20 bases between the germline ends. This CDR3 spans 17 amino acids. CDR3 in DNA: TGTGCCAGCAGCCCTGGGGCCGGCGGGGCACACACAGATACGCAGTATTTT. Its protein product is CASSPGAGGAHTDTQYF. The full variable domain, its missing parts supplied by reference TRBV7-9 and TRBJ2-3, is DTGVSQNPRHKITKRGQNVTFRCDPISEHNRLYWYRQTLGQGPEFLTYFQNEAQLEKSRLLSDRFSAERPKGSFSTLEIQRTEQGDSAMYLCASSPGAGGAHTDTQYFGPGTRLTVL.

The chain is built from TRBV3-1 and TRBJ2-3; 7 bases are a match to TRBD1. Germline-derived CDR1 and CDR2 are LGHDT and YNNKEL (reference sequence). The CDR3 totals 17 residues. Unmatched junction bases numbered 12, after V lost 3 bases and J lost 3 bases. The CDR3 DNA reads TGTGCCAGCAGCCAGCAGACTACAGGGGTCCGGACAGATACGCAGTATTTT. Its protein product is CASSQQTTGVRTDTQYF.

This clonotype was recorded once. CDR3 region: CASSLMRDYNEQFF. As DNA, the CDR3 is TGTGCCAGCAGCTTAATGCGAGACTACAATGAGCAGTTCTTC. V is TRBV7-2 and J is TRBJ2-1; D gene uncertain. The CDR3 contains 14 residues. V was clipped by 2 bases and J by 3 bases, with 8 bases between them. CDR1 is SGHTA and CDR2 is FQGNSA in the germline V gene. The whole variable domain, remainder taken from reference TRBV7-2 and TRBJ2-1, is GAGVSQSPSNKVTEKGKDVELRCDPISGHTALYWYRQSLGQGLEFLIYFQGNSAPDKSGLPSDRFSAERTGGSVSTLTIQRTQQEDSAVYLCASSLMRDYNEQFFGPGTRLTVL.

Written as DNA, the CDR3 is TGTGCCAGCCGATGGGGAGGGTCGGGGACCCAGTACTTC. It translates to CASRWGGSGTQYF. J is TRBJ2-5 and V is TRBV27, with 7 bases identical to TRBD2. The germline gives CDR1 MNHEY, CDR2 SMNVEV (reference sequence). The CDR3 runs 13 residues. V shed 8 bases, J shed 7 bases, and the junction held 10 bases outside the gene matches.

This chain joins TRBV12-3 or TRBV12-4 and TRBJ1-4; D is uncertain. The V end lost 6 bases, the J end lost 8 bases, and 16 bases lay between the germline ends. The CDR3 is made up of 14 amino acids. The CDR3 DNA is TGTGCCAGCAGCATGGCCTCCGGGGAGGAAAAACTGTTTTTT. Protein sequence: CASSMASGEEKLFF.

The CDR3 DNA is TGCGCCAGCAGCCCCAGGAAAACTACTTCTGGGGCCAACGTCCTGACTTTC. This sequence encodes CASSPRKTTSGANVLTF. This chain connects TRBV5-1 to TRBJ2-6; D not certain. CDR3 length: 17 residues. V lost 4 bases and J 1 base, leaving 15 bases between the germline ends. Germline V CDR1 and CDR2: SGHRS, YFSETQ.

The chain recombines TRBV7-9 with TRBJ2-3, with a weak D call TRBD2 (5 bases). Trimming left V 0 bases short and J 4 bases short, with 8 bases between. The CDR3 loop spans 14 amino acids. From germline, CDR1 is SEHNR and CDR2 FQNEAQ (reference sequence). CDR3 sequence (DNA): TGTGCCAGCAGCTTAGCCGGGGTTGCAGATACGCAGTATTTT. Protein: CASSLAGVADTQYF. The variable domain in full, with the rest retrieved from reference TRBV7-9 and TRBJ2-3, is DTGVSQNPRHKITKRGQNVTFRCDPISEHNRLYWYRQTLGQGPEFLTYFQNEAQLEKSRLLSDRFSAERPKGSFSTLEIQRTEQGDSAMYLCASSLAGVADTQYFGPGTRLTVL.

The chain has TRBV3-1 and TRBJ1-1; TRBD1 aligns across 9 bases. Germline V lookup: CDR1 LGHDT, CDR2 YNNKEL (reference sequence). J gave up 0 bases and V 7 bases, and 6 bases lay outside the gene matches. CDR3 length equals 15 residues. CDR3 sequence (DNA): TGTGCCAGCACCCCGGGACAGGGAGTGAACACTGAAGCTTTCTTT. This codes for CASTPGQGVNTEAFF.

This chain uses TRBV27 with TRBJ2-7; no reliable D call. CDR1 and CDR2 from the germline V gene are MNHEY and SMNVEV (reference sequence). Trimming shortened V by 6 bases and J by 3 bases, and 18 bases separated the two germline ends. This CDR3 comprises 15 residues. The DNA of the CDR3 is TGTGCCAGCAGCCCTGCCATGGCGTACTTCTACGAGCAGTACTTC. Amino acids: CASSPAMAYFYEQYF.

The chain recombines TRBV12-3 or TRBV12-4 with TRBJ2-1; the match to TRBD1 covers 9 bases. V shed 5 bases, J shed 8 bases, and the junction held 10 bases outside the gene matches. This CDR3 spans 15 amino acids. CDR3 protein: CASSPGTGLLDEQFF. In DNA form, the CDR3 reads TGTGCCAGCAGTCCCGGGACAGGGCTCTTGGATGAGCAGTTCTTC.